The T cell receptor beta chain under discussion was sequenced for a study of blood T cells in healthy people across ages (dated by TCRdb to the mid-2010s). In the study overall: In model experiments, roughly one uniquely barcoded TCR beta cDNA molecule per two T cells was captured by template switching. The study analyzed two additional independent replicas of 1 million unique cDNA reads from the same blood draw for two donors, one aged 18 to 30 and one aged 80 or older. Age-related changes in TCR beta repertoire diversity were measured in the study by deep sequencing normalized with unique cDNA molecular identifiers. Four age groups were formed from the donors: young (average about 17 years), middle-aged (roughly 38), aged (62) and long-lived (less than 85). Summary of the overall study and its limitations: Estimates of total diversity based on one million sequenced T cells were considered lower bounds and underestimates. Compared with the aged group, more naive CD4+ T cells, fewer expanded clones and increased TCR diversity were shown by the long-lived group, suggesting age selection. Observed TCR beta diversity correlated strongly with the percentage of naive T cells measured by flow cytometry. The CMV infection status of donors was not known, potentially confounding age-related changes in expanded clonotypes. Because profiling used bulk unsorted PBMCs, naive and antigen-experienced compartments could not be compared conclusively. Observed TCR beta diversity per million T cells fell roughly linearly with age, and a significant reduction was already apparent by age roughly 40.

Reading from cysteine to phenylalanine, the CDR3 counts 17 amino acids. Only the CDR3 DNA is retained, 51 bases long and in frame from the first base. The donors were roughly 39 Caucasian individuals from Russia, aged roughly 6 to 95 years, who were systemically healthy. Approximately 10 milliliters of peripheral blood were collected from each donor into EDTA-treated Vacutainer tubes. Ficoll-Paque density-gradient centrifugation was used to isolate PBMCs, with at least 6 million per sample. Total RNA was extracted from PBMCs with Trizol reagent, with at least 6 micrograms obtained per sample. For every donor, an aliquot of PBMCs went through flow cytometry to measure the percentages of naive CD45RAhigh/CD27high T cells. This clonotype was counted only a few times. Its antigen is currently not known. Qualities for individual bases were not recorded, and no much larger clone is one base off. The library was obtained by 5' RACE. The instrument was an Illumina HiSeq 2500. A second roughly 6 to 12 cycle PCR used a sample-barcoded 5' primer and a J-beta primer mix. A template-switch 5' adaptor carrying 12 random nucleotides introduced a unique molecular identifier onto each TCR beta cDNA molecule. Each sample yielded at least 2.5 million CDR3-containing paired-end reads. All of the RNA was converted into first-strand cDNA using the Mint cDNA synthesis kit, with a TRBC-specific oligonucleotide serving as the primer. After uracil-DNA glycosylase treatment, a first 18-cycle PCR used universal primers M1SS and BC2_uni_R on all cDNA. For the original study's pipeline: Normalization of each sample was performed by random selection of 1 million high-quality reads, each carrying a distinct molecular identifier. Instead of being binned into consensus sequences, reads that shared molecular identifiers were thrown out. CDR3 identification, clonotype clustering and error correction used MiTCR with a Q25 quality threshold and the strictest error-elimination algorithm. A nonparametric unseen species model with Euler transformation was used to estimate a lower bound on total TCR beta diversity. Using fastp at Q25 and MiXCR, TCRdb reprocessed the public reads and kept productive beta chains. Each entry is one CDR3 protein sequence, shown with its most common DNA and genes. The V and J calls were not made by the authors but by TCRdb's processing. For this sample the table gives 800,000 or so distinct CDR3 sequences, of which about 25% were detected only once. Roughly 3.5% of the sample lies in the top ten.

These sequences were also reported in another study, on T cells of mothers and their children. As that second paper reports: Nine systemically healthy Caucasian individuals, comprising three mothers and their six children, were included as donors. cDNA synthesis consumed the entire amount of extracted RNA, loaded at about 1.6 ug RNA in each 15 ul reaction. In the second PCR, the M1S primer added sample barcodes and 2-4 random nucleotides. Over 10 million TCR beta CDR3 reads came from each mother, compared with roughly 2.8 million reads from each child. In both related and unrelated pairs, thymic selection shapes the output of TCR recombination in a similar way, with inherited differences having only a minor effect. Normalized repertoire overlap in related mother-child pairs was always slightly higher than in unrelated mother-child pairs, but the difference was never significant. With a sensitivity of around 97 clones per million clonotypes, no persistent microchimeric T cell clones were detected. In the study, deep NGS was used to compare the TCR beta repertoires of mothers and children, and features distinguishing related mother-child pairs from unrelated individuals were sought. Mothers averaged roughly 36 +/- 4 years of age and children averaged roughly 12 +/- 4 years. Libraries were sequenced on Illumina HiSeq 2000 with 100+100 nt paired-end reads after adapter ligation with NEBNext reagents. To prevent cross-contamination, the mother and child libraries were prepared a month apart and were sequenced in separate runs. For each donor, between 500,000 and 2,000,000 distinct TCR beta clonotypes were identified. Naive TCR beta clonotypes were estimated from low-frequency clonotypes matched to each donor's FACS-determined naive share, without sorting.

The receptor chain draws on TRBV21-1 and TRBJ2-4; whether TRBD1, the table's D call, matches the DNA was not checked. TRBV21-1 is classified as a pseudogene. The origin of this receptor is a boy under 18 in good health. What was sequenced was blood. The CDR3 region: CASSKRGGRWAKNIQYF. At the DNA level, the sequence is TGTGCCAGCAGCAAACGGGGGGGGCGATGGGCCAAAAACATTCAGTACTTC.